This T cell receptor beta chain originates from a study of blood T cells in healthy people across ages. General study findings and limits: Donors of long life had a larger count of naive CD4+ cells and greater diversity than aged donors. A conclusive naive versus antigen-experienced comparison was prevented by the unsorted PBMCs.

As for this clonotype: Its matching antigen is unknown.

The CDR3 runs 16 residues. J gave up 7 bases and V 6 bases, and 15 bases lay outside the gene matches. CDR1 and CDR2 (germline): DFQATT, SNEGSKA (reference sequence). Next came a second PCR, run for about 6 to 11 cycles, which used a sample-barcoded 5' primer along with a J-beta primer mix. A single record per CDR3 protein comes from TCRdb applying MiXCR to the 5' RACE reads. The table records fewer than 800,000 distinct CDR3 sequences, about 30% of them present only once. The clonotype comes from an elderly woman in good health. The V gene is TRBV20-1, the J gene TRBJ1-5; 10 bases map to TRBD1. Sequenced sample: blood. The CDR3 coding sequence is TGCAGTGCCCAACGTCCCGGGACAGGGGAGAGACAGCCCCAGCATTTT. This encodes CSAQRPGTGERQPQHF.